This TCR beta chain was observed in a study of OX40 agonist ivuxolimab in advanced cancers. The CDR3 is 18 residues long. The V end lost 0 bases, the J end lost 5 bases, and 20 bases lay between the germline ends. Germline V gene sequence: CDR1 SGHVS, CDR2 FNYEAQ. Repertoires were generated with immunoSEQ multiplex PCR, while TCRdb's copy carries only in-frame clones and drops some. The sample gives almost 85,000 clones, 94% of which show up once; 8% to 13% is in the top ten. The genes are TRBV7-6 and TRBJ2-1, with D possibly being TRBD2 (6 bases). The TCR comes from an adult with an advanced solid tumor such as melanoma, head and neck, liver or kidney cancer. The material was CD4+ or CD8+ T cells sorted from blood, obtained in a trial of the OX40 agonist ivuxolimab. This CDR3 reads CASSLAGSTRTGHNEQFF. The CDR3 nucleotides read TGTGCCAGCAGCTTAGCTGGGTCGACTAGAACGGGGCACAATGAGCAGTTCTTC.